Below are 7 T cell receptor beta chains sequenced from a single sample in a study of T cell responses to AZD1222 COVID-19 vaccine. Clones were sequenced by immunoSEQ multiplex PCR, and TCRdb holds only the in-frame ones, with some missing. The sample consists of some 130,000 clones, approximately 84% of them appearing once. The sample was peripheral blood, taken on day 0 of AZD1222 vaccination. Every receptor here comes from an adult in good health.

The rearrangement uses TRBV18 and TRBJ1-2; no definite D call. Deletions cut 4 bases from V and 11 bases from J, with 17 bases between. Germline-derived CDR1 and CDR2 are KGHSH and LQKENI. This CDR3 region has 13 residues. In DNA form, the CDR3 reads TGTGCCAGCTCACGCAGGACGATCGAGGGATACACCTTC. Protein sequence: CASSRRTIEGYTF.

The CDR3 sequence is CASSATGQGAGNTIYF. CDR3 sequence (DNA): TGTGCCAGCAGCGCAACGGGACAGGGGGCTGGAAACACCATATATTTT. The J gene is TRBJ1-3, the V gene TRBV9, with 11 bases lining up with TRBD1. V was clipped by 3 bases and J by 2 bases; unmatched bases: 4. CDR3 length: 16 residues. Germline V gives CDR1 SGDLS, CDR2 YYNGEE.

This chain links TRBV5-6 with TRBJ2-7, with a weak D call TRBD2 (5 bases). Germline V CDR1 and CDR2: SGHDT, YYEEEE. Trimming took 6 bases from V and 6 from J, leaving 10 bases between them. The CDR3 runs to 11 residues. CDR3 sequence reads: CASTRGGEQYF. For the CDR3, the DNA is TGTGCCAGCACCCGGGGTGGCGAGCAGTACTTC.

The CDR3 bases are TGTGCCAGCAGTTTTTTTGGGGCTGAAGCTTTCTTT. This encodes CASSFFGAEAFF. V gene TRBV6-6 combines with J gene TRBJ1-1; no definite D call. Between the trimmed V and J ends, which lost 4 bases and 6 bases, there was a span of 9 bases. The CDR3 extends over 12 amino acids. Germline CDR1 reads MNHNY; CDR2 reads SVGAGI (reference sequence).

The chain couples TRBV25-1 to TRBJ1-2, with a tentative D call TRBD1 (6 bases). V was cut by 0 bases and J by 5 bases, with 22 bases left in between. The CDR3 has 18 amino acids. CDR1 and CDR2 from the germline V gene are MGHDK and SYGVNS. CDR3 DNA sequence: TGTGCCAGCAGTGAATATCGCCTTGATGGAGGGGGTGGATATGGCTACACCTTC. This sequence encodes CASSEYRLDGGGGYGYTF.

The chain joins TRBV7-9 to TRBJ1-3; no definite D call. Trimming removed 5 bases at V and 4 bases at J, with 15 bases between. The CDR3 runs to 15 residues. Per the germline V gene, CDR1 is SEHNR and CDR2 is FQNEAQ (reference sequence). This CDR3 reads CASSPGGTIGNTIYF. CDR3 DNA: TGTGCCAGCAGCCCCGGTGGTACAATCGGAAACACCATATATTTT.

DNA of the CDR3: TGCGCCAGCAGCTTGGTAGGGGCACCGGGAAACACCATATATTTT. As protein: CASSLVGAPGNTIYF. The V gene is TRBV5-1, the J gene TRBJ1-3; D is possibly TRBD1 (5 bases). V shed 0 bases and J shed 4 bases, with 11 bases lying between them. The CDR3 totals 15 residues. Germline CDR1 reads SGHRS; CDR2 reads YFSETQ.